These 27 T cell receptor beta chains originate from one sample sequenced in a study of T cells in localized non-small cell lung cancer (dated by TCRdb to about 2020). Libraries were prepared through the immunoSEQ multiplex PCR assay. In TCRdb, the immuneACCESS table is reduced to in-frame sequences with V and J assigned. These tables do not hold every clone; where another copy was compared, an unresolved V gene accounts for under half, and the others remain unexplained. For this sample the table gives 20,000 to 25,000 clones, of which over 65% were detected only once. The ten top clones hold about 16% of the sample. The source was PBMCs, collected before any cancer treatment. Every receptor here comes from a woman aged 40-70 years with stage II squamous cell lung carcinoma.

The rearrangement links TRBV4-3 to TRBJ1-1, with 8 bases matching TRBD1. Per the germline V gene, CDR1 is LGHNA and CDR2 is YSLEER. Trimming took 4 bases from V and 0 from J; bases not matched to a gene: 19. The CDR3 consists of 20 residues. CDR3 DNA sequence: TGCGCCAGCAGCCTCATACATTTCGGCCAGGGGGCTCTCATGAACACTGAAGCTTTCTTT. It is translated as CASSLIHFGQGALMNTEAFF.

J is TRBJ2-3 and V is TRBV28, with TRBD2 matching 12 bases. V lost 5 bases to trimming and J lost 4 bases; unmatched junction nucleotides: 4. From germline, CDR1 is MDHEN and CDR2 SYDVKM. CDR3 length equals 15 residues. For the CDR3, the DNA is TGTGCCAGCAGTCGACTAGCGGGAGTAGCAGATACGCAGTATTTT. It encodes CASSRLAGVADTQYF.

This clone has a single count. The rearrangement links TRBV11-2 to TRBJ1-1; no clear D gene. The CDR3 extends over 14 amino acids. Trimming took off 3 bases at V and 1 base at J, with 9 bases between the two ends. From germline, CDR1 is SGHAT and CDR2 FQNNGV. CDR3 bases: TGTGCCAGCAGCTTGGCCCTAGGGAACACTGAAGCTTTCTTT. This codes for CASSLALGNTEAFF.

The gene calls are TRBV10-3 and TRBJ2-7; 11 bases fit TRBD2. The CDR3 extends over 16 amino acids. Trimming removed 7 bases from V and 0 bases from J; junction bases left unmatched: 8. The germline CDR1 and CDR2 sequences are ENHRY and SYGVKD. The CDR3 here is CAITTSLAGGSYEQYF. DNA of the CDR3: TGTGCCATCACCACAAGCCTAGCGGGAGGCTCCTACGAGCAGTACTTC.

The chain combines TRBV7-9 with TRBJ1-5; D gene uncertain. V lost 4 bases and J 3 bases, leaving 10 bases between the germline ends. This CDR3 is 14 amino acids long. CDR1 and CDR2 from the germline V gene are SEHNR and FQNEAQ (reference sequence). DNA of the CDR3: TGTGCCAGCAGCTCTGAGCAGACCAATCAGCCCCAGCATTTT. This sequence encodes CASSSEQTNQPQHF.

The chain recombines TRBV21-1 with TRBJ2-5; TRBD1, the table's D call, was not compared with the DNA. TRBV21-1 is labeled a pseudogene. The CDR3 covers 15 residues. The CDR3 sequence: CASSKLDRGTETQYF. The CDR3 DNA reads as TGTGCCAGCAGCAAGTTGGACAGAGGGACGGAGACCCAGTACTTC.

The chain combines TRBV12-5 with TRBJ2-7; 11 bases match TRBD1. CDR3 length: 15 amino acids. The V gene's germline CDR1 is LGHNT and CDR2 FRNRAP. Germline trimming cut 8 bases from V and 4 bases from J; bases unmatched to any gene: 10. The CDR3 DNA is TGTGCTAGTCCCGCTTTTGGACAGGGGGCTTACGAGCAGTACTTC. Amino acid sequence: CASPAFGQGAYEQYF.

CDR3 region: CATSKPAGGSEQFF. In DNA, the CDR3 is TGTGCCACCAGCAAGCCGGCGGGAGGATCTGAGCAGTTCTTC. The V gene is TRBV15, the J gene TRBJ2-1; 8 positions match TRBD2. The trim removed 4 bases at V and 9 bases at J, leaving 8 bases unmatched. The CDR3 sequence is 14 residues long. Germline loops: CDR1 LNHNV, CDR2 YYDKDF (reference sequence).

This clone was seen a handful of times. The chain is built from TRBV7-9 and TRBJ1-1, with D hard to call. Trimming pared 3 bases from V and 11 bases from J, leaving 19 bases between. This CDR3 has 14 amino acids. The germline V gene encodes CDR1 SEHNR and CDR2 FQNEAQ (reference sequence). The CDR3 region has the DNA TGTGCCAGCAGCTTGAGCACCCGCCAGGAAGTGGCTTTCTTT. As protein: CASSLSTRQEVAFF.

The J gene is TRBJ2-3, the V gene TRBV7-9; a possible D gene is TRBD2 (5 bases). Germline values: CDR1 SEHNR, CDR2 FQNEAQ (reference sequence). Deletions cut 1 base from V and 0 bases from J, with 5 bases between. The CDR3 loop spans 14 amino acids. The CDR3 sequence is CASSLGTSTDTQYF. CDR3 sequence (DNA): TGTGCCAGCAGCTTAGGGACTAGCACAGATACGCAGTATTTT.

CDR3 residues: CAISESGGREETQYF. CDR3 sequence (DNA): TGTGCCATCAGTGAGTCCGGGGGGCGCGAGGAGACCCAGTACTTC. The chain is built from TRBV10-3 and TRBJ2-5, with D tentatively TRBD2 (7 bases). The CDR3 sequence is 15 residues long. Trimming left V 0 bases short and J 5 bases short, with 13 bases between. The germline V gene encodes CDR1 ENHRY and CDR2 SYGVKD.

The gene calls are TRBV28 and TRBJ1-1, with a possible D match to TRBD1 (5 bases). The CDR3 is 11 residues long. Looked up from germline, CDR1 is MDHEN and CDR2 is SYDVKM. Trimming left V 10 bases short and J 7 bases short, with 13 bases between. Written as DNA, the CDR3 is TGTGCCACCGACGGGGGGGTTGAAGCTTTCTTT. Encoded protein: CATDGGVEAFF. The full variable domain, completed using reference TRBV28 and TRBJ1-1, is DVKVTQSSRYLVKRTGEKVFLECVQDMDHENMFWYRQDPGLGLRLIYFSYDVKMKEKGDIPEGYSVSREKKERFSLILESASTNQTSMYLCATDGGVEAFFGQGTRLTVV.

CDR3 residues: CASSPQRGSNEKLFF. The CDR3 nucleotides are TGTGCCAGCAGCCCTCAAAGGGGCTCAAATGAAAAACTGTTTTTT. This sequence joins TRBV11-3 and TRBJ1-4; tentatively, D is TRBD1 (5 bases). Between the trimmed V and J ends, which lost 5 bases and 5 bases, there was a span of 15 bases. The CDR3 loop spans 15 amino acids. Per germline, CDR1 SGHNT and CDR2 YENEEA.

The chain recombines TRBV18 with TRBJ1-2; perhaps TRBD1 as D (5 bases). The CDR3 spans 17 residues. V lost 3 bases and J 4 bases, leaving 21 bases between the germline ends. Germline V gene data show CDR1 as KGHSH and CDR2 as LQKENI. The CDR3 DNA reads TGTGCCAGCTCACCGTTACCGGGACGGATTTTCGGCTATGGCTACACCTTC. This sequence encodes CASSPLPGRIFGYGYTF.

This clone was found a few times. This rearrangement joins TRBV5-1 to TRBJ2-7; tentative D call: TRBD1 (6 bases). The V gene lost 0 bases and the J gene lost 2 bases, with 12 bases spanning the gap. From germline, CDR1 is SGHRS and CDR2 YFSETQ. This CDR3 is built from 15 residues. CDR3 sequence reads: CASSLAGDDPYEQYF. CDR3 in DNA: TGCGCCAGCAGCTTGGCAGGGGATGATCCCTACGAGCAGTACTTC.

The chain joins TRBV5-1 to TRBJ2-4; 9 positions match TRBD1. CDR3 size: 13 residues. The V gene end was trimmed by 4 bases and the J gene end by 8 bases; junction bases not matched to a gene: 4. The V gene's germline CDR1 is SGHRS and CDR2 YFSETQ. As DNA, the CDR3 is TGCGCCAGCAGCCGGGACAGGGCGGACATTCAGTACTTC. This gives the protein CASSRDRADIQYF.

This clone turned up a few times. This chain's CDR3 is CASSSGLNTEAFF. CDR3 DNA sequence: TGTGCCAGCAGTAGCGGCCTGAACACTGAAGCTTTCTTT. The V call is TRBV2, the J call TRBJ1-1, with D hard to call. Germline values: CDR1 SNHLY, CDR2 FYNNEI. This CDR3 has 13 amino acids. V dropped 5 bases and J dropped 0 bases, with 7 bases sitting between them. Together with reference TRBV2 and TRBJ1-1, the CDR3 gives the full variable domain: EPEVTQTPSHQVTQMGQEVILRCVPISNHLYFYWYRQILGQKVEFLVSFYNNEISEKSEIFDDQFSVERPDGSNFTLKIRSTKLEDSAMYFCASSSGLNTEAFFGQGTRLTVV.

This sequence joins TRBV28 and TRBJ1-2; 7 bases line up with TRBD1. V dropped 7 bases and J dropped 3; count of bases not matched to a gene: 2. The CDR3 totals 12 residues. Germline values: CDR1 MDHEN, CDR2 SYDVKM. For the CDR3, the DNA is TGTGCCAGCAAGGGGGCGTACTATGGCTACACCTTC. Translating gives CASKGAYYGYTF.

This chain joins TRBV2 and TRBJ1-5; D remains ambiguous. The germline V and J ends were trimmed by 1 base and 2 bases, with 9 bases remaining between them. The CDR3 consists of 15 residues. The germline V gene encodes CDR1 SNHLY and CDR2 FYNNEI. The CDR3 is CASSEEPGRNQPQHF. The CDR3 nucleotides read TGTGCCAGCAGTGAAGAACCGGGTCGCAATCAGCCCCAGCATTTT.

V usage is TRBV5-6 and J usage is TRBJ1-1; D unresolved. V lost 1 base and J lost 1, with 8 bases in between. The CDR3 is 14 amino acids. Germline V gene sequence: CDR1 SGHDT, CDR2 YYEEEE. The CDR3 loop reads CASSLTRGNTEAFF. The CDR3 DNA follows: TGTGCCAGCAGCTTGACCCGGGGGAACACTGAAGCTTTCTTT. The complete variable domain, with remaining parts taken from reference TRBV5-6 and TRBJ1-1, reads DAGVTQSPTHLIKTRGQQVTLRCSPKSGHDTVSWYQQALGQGPQFIFQYYEEEERQRGNFPDRFSGHQFPNYSSELNVNALLLGDSALYLCASSLTRGNTEAFFGQGTRLTVV.

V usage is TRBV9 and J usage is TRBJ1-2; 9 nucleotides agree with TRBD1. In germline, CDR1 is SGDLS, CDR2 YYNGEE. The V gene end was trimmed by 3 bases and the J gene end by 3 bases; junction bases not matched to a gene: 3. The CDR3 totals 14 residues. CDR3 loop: CASSADRGDYGYTF. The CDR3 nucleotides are TGTGCCAGCAGCGCCGACAGGGGGGACTATGGCTACACCTTC. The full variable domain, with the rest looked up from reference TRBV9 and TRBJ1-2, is DSGVTQTPKHLITATGQRVTLRCSPRSGDLSVYWYQQSLDQGLQFLIQYYNGEERAKGNILERFSAQQFPDLHSELNLSSLELGDSALYFCASSADRGDYGYTFGSGTRLTVV.

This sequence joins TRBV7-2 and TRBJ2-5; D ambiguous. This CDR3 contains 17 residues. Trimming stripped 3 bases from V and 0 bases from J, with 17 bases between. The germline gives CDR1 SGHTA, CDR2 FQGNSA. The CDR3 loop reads CASSFFSARAYQETQYF. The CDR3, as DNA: TGTGCCAGCAGCTTCTTCTCGGCCAGAGCGTACCAAGAGACCCAGTACTTC.

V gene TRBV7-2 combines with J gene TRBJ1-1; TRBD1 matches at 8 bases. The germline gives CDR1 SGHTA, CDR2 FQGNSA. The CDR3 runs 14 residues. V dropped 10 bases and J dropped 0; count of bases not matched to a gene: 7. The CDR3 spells CATRQGSVNTEAFF. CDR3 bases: TGTGCCACTCGACAGGGGTCTGTGAACACTGAAGCTTTCTTT.

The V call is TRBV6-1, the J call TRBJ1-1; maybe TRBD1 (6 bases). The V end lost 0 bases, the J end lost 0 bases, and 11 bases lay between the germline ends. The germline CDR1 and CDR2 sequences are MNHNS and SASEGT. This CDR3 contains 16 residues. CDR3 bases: TGTGCCAGCAGTGAAGCGTGGCAGGGGATGAACACTGAAGCTTTCTTT. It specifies CASSEAWQGMNTEAFF.

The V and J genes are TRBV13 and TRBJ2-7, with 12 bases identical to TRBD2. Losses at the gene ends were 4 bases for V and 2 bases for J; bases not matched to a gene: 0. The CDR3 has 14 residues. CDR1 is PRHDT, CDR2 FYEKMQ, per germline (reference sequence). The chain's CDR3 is CASSSSGRAYEQYF. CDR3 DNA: TGTGCCAGCAGCTCTAGCGGGAGGGCCTACGAGCAGTACTTC.

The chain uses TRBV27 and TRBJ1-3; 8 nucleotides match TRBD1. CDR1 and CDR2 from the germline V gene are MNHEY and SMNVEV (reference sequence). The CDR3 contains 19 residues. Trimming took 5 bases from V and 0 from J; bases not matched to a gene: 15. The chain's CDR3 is CASSPGQAYLEPSGNTIYF. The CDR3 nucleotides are TGTGCCAGCAGTCCGGGACAGGCTTACCTAGAACCCTCTGGAAACACCATATATTTT.

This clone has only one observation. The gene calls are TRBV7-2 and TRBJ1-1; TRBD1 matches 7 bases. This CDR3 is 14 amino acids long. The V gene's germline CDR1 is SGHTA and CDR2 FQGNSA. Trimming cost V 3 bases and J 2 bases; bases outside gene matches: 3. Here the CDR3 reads CASSFDRVNTEAFF. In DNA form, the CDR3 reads TGTGCCAGCAGCTTCGACAGGGTCAACACTGAAGCTTTCTTT.